What follows are 10 T cell receptor beta chains derived from one specimen sequenced in a study of cytomegalovirus exposure and HLA in healthy donors. 60 Vbeta and 13 Jbeta primers were used in PCR. Some clones are missing from TCRdb's copy, which holds only in-frame ones; the method was immunoSEQ multiplex PCR. Of a few hundred thousand clones in the sample, 83% are singletons; the top ten hold 1.4%. Sequenced sample: PBMCs. The receptors were gathered from a girl between 10 and 17 years old in good health and CMV-seronegative.

CDR3 in DNA: TGTGCCAGTAATCCCCGTGGCAGGGGCCGGGAGCAGTACTTC. As protein: CASNPRGRGREQYF. The chain employs TRBV19 and TRBJ2-7; perhaps TRBD1 as D (6 bases). Germline V gives CDR1 LNHDA, CDR2 SQIVND (reference sequence). V was clipped by 7 bases and J by 7 bases, with 20 bases between them. The CDR3 runs 14 residues.

In nucleotides, the CDR3 is TGTGCCAGCTCACCACCGGTTCATTATCCGGGGGGGTATGGCTACACCTTC. Amino acid sequence: CASSPPVHYPGGYGYTF. The chain combines TRBV18 with TRBJ1-2, with D perhaps matching TRBD1 (5 bases). The CDR3 covers 17 residues. Per the germline V gene, CDR1 is KGHSH and CDR2 is LQKENI. V was pared by 0 bases and J by 5 bases, with 19 bases between. Full variable domain (rest looked up from reference TRBV18 and TRBJ1-2): NAGVMQNPRHLVRRRGQEARLRCSPMKGHSHVYWYRQLPEEGLKFMVYLQKENIIDESGMPKERFSAEFPKEGPSILRIQQVVRGDSAAYFCASSPPVHYPGGYGYTFGSGTRLTVV.

CDR3 in DNA: TGTGCCGACCTGGAGGGTAGCTCTGGGGCCAACGTCCTGACTTTC. It translates to CADLEGSSGANVLTF. The V gene is TRBV21-1, the J gene TRBJ2-6; whether TRBD2, the table's D call, matches the DNA was not checked. TRBV21-1 is designated a pseudogene. The CDR3 is 15 amino acids.

This clone has a handful of counts. In DNA, the CDR3 is TGTGCCAGCAGCCCTCTTCAGGGGGAAAAACTGTTTTTT. Amino acid sequence: CASSPLQGEKLFF. The V and J genes are TRBV5-4 and TRBJ1-4; weak D call: TRBD1 (6 bases). The V end lost 4 bases, the J end lost 8 bases, and 12 bases lay between the germline ends. Germline assignment: CDR1 SGHNT and CDR2 YYREEE (reference sequence). CDR3 length: 13 amino acids.

The chain combines TRBV27 with TRBJ2-1; 8 bases are a match to TRBD1. J gave up 3 bases and V 6 bases, and 13 bases lay outside the gene matches. This CDR3 is 17 amino acids long. CDR1 and CDR2 from the germline V gene are MNHEY and SMNVEV (reference sequence). DNA of the CDR3: TGTGCCAGCAGCCCCGGGACGGTGGGACAGGTCTACAATGAGCAGTTCTTC. Protein sequence: CASSPGTVGQVYNEQFF.

The chain recombines TRBV5-1 with TRBJ1-1; 7 bases align to TRBD1. V dropped 4 bases and J dropped 3; count of bases not matched to a gene: 3. From germline, CDR1 is SGHRS and CDR2 YFSETQ. This CDR3 is 13 amino acids long. The CDR3 loop is CASSETGDTEAFF. CDR3 nucleotide sequence: TGCGCCAGCAGCGAAACAGGGGACACTGAAGCTTTCTTT.

This chain joins TRBV4-1 and TRBJ1-2; TRBD1 aligns across 8 bases. Trimming at V came to 2 bases and at J to 3 bases, leaving 5 bases not matched to a gene. The CDR3 sequence is 15 residues long. Germline V CDR1 and CDR2: MGHRA, YSYEKL. Here the CDR3 DNA reads TGCGCCAGCAGCCAACTCAGGGGGCTTGACTATGGCTACACCTTC. This gives the protein CASSQLRGLDYGYTF.

This chain links TRBV6-1 with TRBJ1-3; D is unclear. The CDR3 spans 14 residues. Trimming stripped 7 bases from V and 1 base from J, with 11 bases between. Germline V gene data show CDR1 as MNHNS and CDR2 as SASEGT. The CDR3 region is CASMSSGSGNTIYF. The CDR3, as DNA: TGTGCCAGCATGAGCTCGGGTTCTGGAAACACCATATATTTT.

The chain recombines TRBV6-4 with TRBJ2-1, with 10 nucleotides matching TRBD2. This CDR3 contains 16 residues. Germline V gene sequence: CDR1 MRHNA, CDR2 SNTAGT. Trimming took 5 bases from V and 4 from J; bases not matched to a gene: 8. The CDR3 coding sequence is TGTGCCAGCAGTTCCGAAGCGGGAGGGATTTACAATGAGCAGTTCTTC. Translation gives CASSSEAGGIYNEQFF.

The V gene is TRBV7-8, the J gene TRBJ1-1; 9 nucleotides line up with TRBD1. The CDR3 has 16 amino acids. CDR1 is SGHVS, CDR2 FQNEAQ, per germline. The trim removed 0 bases at V and 5 bases at J, leaving 7 bases unmatched. CDR3 sequence reads: CASSLAGTGLGTEAFF. The CDR3 DNA follows: TGTGCCAGCAGCTTAGCTGGGACAGGGTTGGGGACTGAAGCTTTCTTT.